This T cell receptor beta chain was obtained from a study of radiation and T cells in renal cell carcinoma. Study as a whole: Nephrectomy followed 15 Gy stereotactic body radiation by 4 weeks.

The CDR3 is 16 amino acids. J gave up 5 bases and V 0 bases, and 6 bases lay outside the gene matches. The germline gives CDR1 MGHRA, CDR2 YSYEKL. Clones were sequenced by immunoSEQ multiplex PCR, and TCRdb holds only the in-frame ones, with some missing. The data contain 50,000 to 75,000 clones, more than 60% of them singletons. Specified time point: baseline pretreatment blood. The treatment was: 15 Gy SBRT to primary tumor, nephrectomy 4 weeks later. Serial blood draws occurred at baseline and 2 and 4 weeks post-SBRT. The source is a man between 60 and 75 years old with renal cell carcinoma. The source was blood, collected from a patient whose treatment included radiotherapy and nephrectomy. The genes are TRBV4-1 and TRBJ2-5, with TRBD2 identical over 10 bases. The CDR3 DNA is TGCGCCAGCAGCCAAGATCGGCTAGCGGGAGACGAGACCCAGTACTTC. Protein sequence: CASSQDRLAGDETQYF.